Listed here is a single T cell receptor beta chain. This entry belongs to a study of cytotoxic CD8 clonotypes in ibrutinib-treated CLL. Some clones are missing from TCRdb's copy, which holds only in-frame ones; the method was immunoSEQ multiplex PCR. The sample lists about 250,000 clones, 60% to 75% seen once, with 15% in the top ten. CDR1 and CDR2 (germline): MDHEN, SYDVKM. The germline V and J ends were trimmed by 6 bases and 7 bases, with 19 bases remaining between them. The CDR3 spans 15 residues. The source was PBMCs, collected after 24 months of ibrutinib treatment. The source of this sequence is a human donor with chronic lymphocytic leukemia. The chain recombines TRBV28 with TRBJ2-1, with D possibly being TRBD1 or TRBD2 (5 bases each). The CDR3 spells CASRRGDLLRNEQFF. DNA of the CDR3: TGTGCCAGCAGGCGAGGGGACCTGCTACGGAATGAGCAGTTCTTC.